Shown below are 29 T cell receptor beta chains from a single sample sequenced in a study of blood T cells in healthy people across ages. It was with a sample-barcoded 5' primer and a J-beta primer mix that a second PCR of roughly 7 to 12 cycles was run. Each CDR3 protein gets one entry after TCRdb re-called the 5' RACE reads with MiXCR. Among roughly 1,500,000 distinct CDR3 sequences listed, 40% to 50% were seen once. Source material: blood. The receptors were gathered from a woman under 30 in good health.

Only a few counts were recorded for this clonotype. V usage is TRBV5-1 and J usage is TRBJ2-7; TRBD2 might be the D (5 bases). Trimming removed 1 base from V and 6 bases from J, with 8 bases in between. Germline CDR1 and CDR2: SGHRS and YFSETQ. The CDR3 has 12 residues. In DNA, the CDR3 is TGCGCCAGCAGCTTGTACGAGGGCGAGCAGTACTTC. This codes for CASSLYEGEQYF.

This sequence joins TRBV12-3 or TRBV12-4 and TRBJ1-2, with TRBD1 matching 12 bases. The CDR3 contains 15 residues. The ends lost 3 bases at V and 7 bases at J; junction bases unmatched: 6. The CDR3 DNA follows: TGTGCCAGCAGTTTCTCAGGGACAGGGGGCAGTGGCTACACCTTC. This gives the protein CASSFSGTGGSGYTF.

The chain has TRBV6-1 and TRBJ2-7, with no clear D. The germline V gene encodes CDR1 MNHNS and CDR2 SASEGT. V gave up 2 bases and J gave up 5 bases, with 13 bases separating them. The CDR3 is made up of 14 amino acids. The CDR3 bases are TGTGCCAGCAGTGAACAGGTCGGCTTCCACGAGCAGTACTTC. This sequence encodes CASSEQVGFHEQYF.

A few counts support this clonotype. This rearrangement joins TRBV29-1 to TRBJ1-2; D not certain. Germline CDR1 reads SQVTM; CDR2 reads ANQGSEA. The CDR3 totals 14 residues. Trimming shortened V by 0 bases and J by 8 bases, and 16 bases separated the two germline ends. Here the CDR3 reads CSVEETGRAEGYTF. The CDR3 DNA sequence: TGCAGCGTTGAAGAGACGGGTCGGGCGGAGGGCTACACCTTC.

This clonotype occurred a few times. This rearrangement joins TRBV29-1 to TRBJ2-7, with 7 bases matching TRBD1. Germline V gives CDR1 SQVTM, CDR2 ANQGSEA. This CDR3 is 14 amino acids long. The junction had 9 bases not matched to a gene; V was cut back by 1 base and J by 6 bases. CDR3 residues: CSVEGLVRGSEQYF. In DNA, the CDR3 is TGCAGCGTTGAAGGGTTGGTCAGGGGGAGCGAGCAGTACTTC.

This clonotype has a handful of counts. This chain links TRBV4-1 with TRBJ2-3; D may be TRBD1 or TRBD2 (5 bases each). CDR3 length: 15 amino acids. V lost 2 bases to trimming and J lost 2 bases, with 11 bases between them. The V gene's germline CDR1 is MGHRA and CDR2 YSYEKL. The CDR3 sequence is CASSQWDEDTDTQYF. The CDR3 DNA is TGCGCCAGCAGCCAATGGGACGAAGACACAGATACGCAGTATTTT.

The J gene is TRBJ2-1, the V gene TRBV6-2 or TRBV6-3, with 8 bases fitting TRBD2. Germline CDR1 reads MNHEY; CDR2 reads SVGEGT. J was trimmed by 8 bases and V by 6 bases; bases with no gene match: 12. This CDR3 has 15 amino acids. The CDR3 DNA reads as TGTGCCAGCAGACCCCCGAGCGGGAGTAAGGATGAGCAGTTCTTC. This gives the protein CASRPPSGSKDEQFF.

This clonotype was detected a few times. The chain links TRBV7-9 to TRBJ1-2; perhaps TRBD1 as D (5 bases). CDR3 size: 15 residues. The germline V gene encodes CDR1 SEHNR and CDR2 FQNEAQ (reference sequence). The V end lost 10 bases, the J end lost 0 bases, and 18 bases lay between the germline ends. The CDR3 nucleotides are TGTGCCACCATCAAGCCTGGGACCGCTAACTATGGCTACACCTTC. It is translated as CATIKPGTANYGYTF.

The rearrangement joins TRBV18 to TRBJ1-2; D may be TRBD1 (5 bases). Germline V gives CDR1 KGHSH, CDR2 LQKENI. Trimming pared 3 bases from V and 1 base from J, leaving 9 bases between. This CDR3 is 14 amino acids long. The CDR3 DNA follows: TGTGCCAGCTCACCCGGGGCGGTTAACTATGGCTACACCTTC. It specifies CASSPGAVNYGYTF.

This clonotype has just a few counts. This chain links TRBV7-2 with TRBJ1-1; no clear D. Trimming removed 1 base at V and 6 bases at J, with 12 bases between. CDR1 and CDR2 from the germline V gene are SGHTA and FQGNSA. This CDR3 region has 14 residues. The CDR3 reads CASSLEWTWPEAFF. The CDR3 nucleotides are TGTGCCAGCAGCTTAGAGTGGACGTGGCCTGAAGCTTTCTTT.

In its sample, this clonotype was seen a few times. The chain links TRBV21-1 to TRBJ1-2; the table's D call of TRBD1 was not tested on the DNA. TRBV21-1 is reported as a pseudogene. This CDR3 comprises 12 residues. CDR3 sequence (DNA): TGTGCCAGCAGCCCGGGGGTGAAGGGCTACACCTTC. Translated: CASSPGVKGYTF.

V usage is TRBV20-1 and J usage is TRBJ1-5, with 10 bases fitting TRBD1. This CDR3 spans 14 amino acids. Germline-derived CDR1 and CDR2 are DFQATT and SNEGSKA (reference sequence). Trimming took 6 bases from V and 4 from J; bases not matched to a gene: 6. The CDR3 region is CSAGQGVSNQPQHF. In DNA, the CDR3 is TGCAGTGCCGGACAGGGGGTGAGTAATCAGCCCCAGCATTTT.

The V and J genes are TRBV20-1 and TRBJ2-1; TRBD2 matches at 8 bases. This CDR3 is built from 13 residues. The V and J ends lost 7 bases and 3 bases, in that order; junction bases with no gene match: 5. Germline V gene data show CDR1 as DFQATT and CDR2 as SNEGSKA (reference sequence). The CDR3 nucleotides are TGCAGTGTGCGGGAGGACGACTACAATGAGCAGTTCTTC. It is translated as CSVREDDYNEQFF.

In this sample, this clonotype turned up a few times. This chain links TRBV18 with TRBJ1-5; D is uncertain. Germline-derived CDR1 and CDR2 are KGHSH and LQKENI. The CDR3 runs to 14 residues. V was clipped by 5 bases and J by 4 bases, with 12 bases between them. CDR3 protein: CASSKDGENQPQHF. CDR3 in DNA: TGTGCCAGCTCAAAAGACGGAGAGAATCAGCCCCAGCATTTT.

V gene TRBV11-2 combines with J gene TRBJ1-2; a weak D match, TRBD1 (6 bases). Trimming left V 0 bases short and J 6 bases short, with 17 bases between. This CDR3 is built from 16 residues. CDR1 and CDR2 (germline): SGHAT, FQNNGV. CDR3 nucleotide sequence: TGTGCCAGCAGCTTAGACCCATATGCAGGGGAGAATGGCTACACCTTC. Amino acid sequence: CASSLDPYAGENGYTF.

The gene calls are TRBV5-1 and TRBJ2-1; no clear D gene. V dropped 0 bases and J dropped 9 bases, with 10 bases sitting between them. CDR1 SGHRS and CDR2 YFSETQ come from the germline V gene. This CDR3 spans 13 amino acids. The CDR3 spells CASSLAVGSEQFF. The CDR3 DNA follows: TGCGCCAGCAGCTTGGCGGTCGGCAGTGAGCAGTTCTTC.

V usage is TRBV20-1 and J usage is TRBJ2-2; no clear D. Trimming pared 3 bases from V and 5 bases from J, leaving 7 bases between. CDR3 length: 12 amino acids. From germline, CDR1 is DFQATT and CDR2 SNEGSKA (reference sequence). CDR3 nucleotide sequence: TGCAGTGCTAGCACGGAGACCGGGGAGCTGTTTTTT. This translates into CSASTETGELFF.

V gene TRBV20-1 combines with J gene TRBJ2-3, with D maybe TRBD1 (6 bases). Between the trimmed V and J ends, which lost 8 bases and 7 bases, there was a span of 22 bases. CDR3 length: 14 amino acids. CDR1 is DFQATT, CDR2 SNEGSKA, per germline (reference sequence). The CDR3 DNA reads TGCAGTCCCGAGAGGCCGGACAGTTCGAATACGCAGTATTTT. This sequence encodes CSPERPDSSNTQYF.

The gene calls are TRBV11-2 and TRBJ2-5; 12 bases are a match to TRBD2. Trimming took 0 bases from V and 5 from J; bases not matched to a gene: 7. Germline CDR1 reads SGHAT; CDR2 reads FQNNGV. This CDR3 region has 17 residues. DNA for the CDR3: TGTGCCAGCAGCTTAGATCCTAGCGGGAGGGCCTTGGAGACCCAGTACTTC. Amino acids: CASSLDPSGRALETQYF.

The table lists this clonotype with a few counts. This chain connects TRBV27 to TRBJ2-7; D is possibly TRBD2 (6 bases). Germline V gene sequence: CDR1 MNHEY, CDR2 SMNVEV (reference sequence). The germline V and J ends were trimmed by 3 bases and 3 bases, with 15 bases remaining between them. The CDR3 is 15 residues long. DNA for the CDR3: TGTGCCAGCAGTTTTAATCCTGGGACTGACTACGAGCAGTACTTC. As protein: CASSFNPGTDYEQYF.

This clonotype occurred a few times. The CDR3 sequence is CASITRETGGLQGYTF. The CDR3 bases are TGTGCCAGCATCACAAGGGAGACAGGGGGATTGCAGGGCTACACCTTC. J is TRBJ1-2 and V is TRBV7-3; TRBD1 matches 9 bases. The V gene end was trimmed by 7 bases and the J gene end by 8 bases; junction bases not matched to a gene: 17. Germline values: CDR1 SGHTA, CDR2 FQGTGA. The CDR3 runs 16 residues.

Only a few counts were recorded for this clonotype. CDR3 in amino acids: CASSLVFGTGELFF. In nucleotides, the CDR3 is TGTGCCAGCAGCTTAGTCTTCGGCACCGGGGAGCTGTTTTTT. The V and J genes are TRBV7-2 and TRBJ2-2; D is unclear. Germline V gene data show CDR1 as SGHTA and CDR2 as FQGNSA. With 1 base removed from V and 4 bases from J, the gap between germline ends came to 7 bases. The CDR3 has 14 amino acids.

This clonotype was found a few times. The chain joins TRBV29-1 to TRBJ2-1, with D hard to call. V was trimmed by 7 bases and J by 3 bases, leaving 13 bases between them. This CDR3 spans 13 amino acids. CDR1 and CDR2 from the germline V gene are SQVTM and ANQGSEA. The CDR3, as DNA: TGCAGCGCGCACGGACGGTACTACAATGAGCAGTTCTTC. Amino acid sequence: CSAHGRYYNEQFF.

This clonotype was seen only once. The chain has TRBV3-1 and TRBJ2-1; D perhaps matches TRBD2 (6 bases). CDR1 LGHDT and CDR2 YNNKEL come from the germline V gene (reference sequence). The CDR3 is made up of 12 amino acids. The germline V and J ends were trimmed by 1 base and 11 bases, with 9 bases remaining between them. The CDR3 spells CASSQGEVKQFF. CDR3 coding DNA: TGTGCCAGCAGCCAAGGGGAGGTTAAGCAGTTCTTC.

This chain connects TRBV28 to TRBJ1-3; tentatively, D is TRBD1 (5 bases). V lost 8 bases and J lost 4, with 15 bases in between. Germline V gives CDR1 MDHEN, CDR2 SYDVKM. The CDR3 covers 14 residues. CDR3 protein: CASLKEGSGNTIYF. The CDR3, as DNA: TGTGCCAGCCTCAAAGAGGGGTCCGGAAACACCATATATTTT.

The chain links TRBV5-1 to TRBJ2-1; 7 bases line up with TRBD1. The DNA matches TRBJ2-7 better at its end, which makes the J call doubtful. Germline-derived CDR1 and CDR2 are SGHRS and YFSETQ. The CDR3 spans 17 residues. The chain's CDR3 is CASSLRTGEPSYNEQYF. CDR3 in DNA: TGCGCCAGCAGCTTGAGGACAGGCGAACCCTCCTACAATGAGCAGTACTTC.

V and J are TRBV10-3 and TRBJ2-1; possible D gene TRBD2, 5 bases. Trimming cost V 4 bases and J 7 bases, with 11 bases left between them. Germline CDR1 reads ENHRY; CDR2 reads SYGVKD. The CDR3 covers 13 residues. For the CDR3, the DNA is TGTGCCATCAGTGGGAGTTCGGGGAATGAGCAGTTCTTC. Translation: CAISGSSGNEQFF.

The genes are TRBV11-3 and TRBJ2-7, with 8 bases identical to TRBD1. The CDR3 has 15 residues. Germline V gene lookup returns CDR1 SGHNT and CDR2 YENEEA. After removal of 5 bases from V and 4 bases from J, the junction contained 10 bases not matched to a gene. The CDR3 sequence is CASSLQGGILYEQYF. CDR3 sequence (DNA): TGTGCCAGCAGCCTACAGGGGGGCATATTATACGAGCAGTACTTC. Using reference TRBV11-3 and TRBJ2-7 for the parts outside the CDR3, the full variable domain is EAGVVQSPRYKIIEKKQPVAFWCNPISGHNTLYWYLQNLGQGPELLIRYENEEAVDDSQLPKDRFSAERLKGVDSTLKIQPAELGDSAVYLCASSLQGGILYEQYFGPGTRLTVT.

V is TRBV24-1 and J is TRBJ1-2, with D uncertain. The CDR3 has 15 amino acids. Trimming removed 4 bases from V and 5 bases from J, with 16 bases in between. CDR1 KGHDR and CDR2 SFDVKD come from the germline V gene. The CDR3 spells CATSDLPDGGYGYTF. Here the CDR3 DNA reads TGTGCCACCAGTGACTTGCCCGACGGAGGTTATGGCTACACCTTC.